The 14 T cell receptor beta chains below all came from one sample that was sequenced in a study of T cell changes during pregnancy in multiple sclerosis. Clones were sequenced by immunoSEQ multiplex PCR, and TCRdb holds only the in-frame ones, with some missing. The sample contains approximately 88,000 clones, 85% to 95% of which appear only once. The input for sequencing was peripheral blood, taken in the third trimester of pregnancy. The receptor set was obtained from a female donor with multiple sclerosis, enrolled in a pregnancy study.

The rearrangement joins TRBV28 to TRBJ1-5; weak D call: TRBD1 (6 bases). V lost 5 bases to trimming and J lost 2 bases, with 16 bases between them. Germline CDR1 is MDHEN and CDR2 is SYDVKM. The CDR3 covers 16 residues. CDR3 sequence: CASSPNTGLGNQPQHF. The CDR3 coding sequence is TGTGCCAGCAGTCCCAACACAGGGCTAGGCAATCAGCCCCAGCATTTT.

The chain employs TRBV9 and TRBJ2-1; 8 nucleotides match TRBD2. In germline, CDR1 is SGDLS, CDR2 YYNGEE. The CDR3 has 18 amino acids. V was clipped by 0 bases and J by 2 bases; unmatched bases: 10. The CDR3 region has the DNA TGTGCCAGCAGCGTAGAAACAAGGAGCGGGAGCACCTACAATGAGCAGTTCTTC. It yields the protein CASSVETRSGSTYNEQFF.

The rearrangement links TRBV27 to TRBJ2-5; 7 positions match TRBD1. Unmatched junction bases numbered 5, after V lost 3 bases and J lost 1 base. This CDR3 spans 15 amino acids. Germline V gene sequence: CDR1 MNHEY, CDR2 SMNVEV (reference sequence). As DNA, the CDR3 is TGTGCCAGCAGTTTCTTGGGACAGATCCAAGAGACCCAGTACTTC. Protein: CASSFLGQIQETQYF.

CDR3 residues: CASSESGLLSYNEQFF. The CDR3 DNA reads as TGCGCCAGCAGTGAGTCGGGACTTCTCTCCTACAATGAGCAGTTCTTC. The rearrangement links TRBV10-1 to TRBJ2-1, with D tentatively TRBD2 (6 bases). Per the germline V gene, CDR1 is WNHNN and CDR2 is SYGVQD (reference sequence). V lost 0 bases, J lost 0 bases, and 9 bases lay in between. CDR3 length equals 16 residues.

The DNA of the CDR3 is TGTGCCAGTAGTACCCGGACTGGATCTAGGGACGAGCAGTACTTC. Translating gives CASSTRTGSRDEQYF. The chain is built from TRBV19 and TRBJ2-7, with D possibly TRBD2 on 5 matching bases. Trimming cost V 4 bases and J 5 bases, with 18 bases left between them. The germline V gene has CDR1 LNHDA and CDR2 SQIVND (reference sequence). This CDR3 contains 15 residues.

The chain is built from TRBV27 and TRBJ2-7; a weak D match, TRBD2 (6 bases). V lost 0 bases and J 4 bases, leaving 13 bases between the germline ends. The germline CDR1 and CDR2 sequences are MNHEY and SMNVEV (reference sequence). The CDR3 totals 15 residues. CDR3 sequence reads: CASSLSPGVTYEQYF. The CDR3 nucleotides read TGTGCCAGCAGTTTATCTCCGGGAGTTACGTACGAGCAGTACTTC.

The CDR3 coding sequence is TGTGCCAGCAGTTTATTGCAGGCGGGAAACACCGGGGAGCTGTTTTTT. Protein: CASSLLQAGNTGELFF. This chain joins TRBV28 and TRBJ2-2; a possible D gene is TRBD2 (6 bases). Deletions cut 1 base from V and 2 bases from J, with 11 bases between. The CDR3 length is 16 residues. CDR1 and CDR2 from the germline V gene are MDHEN and SYDVKM.

The chain joins TRBV9 to TRBJ2-7; possibly TRBD2 for D (7 bases). Germline loops: CDR1 SGDLS, CDR2 YYNGEE. V lost 3 bases and J 2 bases, leaving 15 bases between the germline ends. This CDR3 has 15 amino acids. DNA for the CDR3: TGTGCCAGCAGCGCGGGGGGCGGGGCCCCCTACGAGCAGTACTTC. The encoded protein is CASSAGGGAPYEQYF. Full variable domain (outside the CDR3, taken from reference TRBV9 and TRBJ2-7): DSGVTQTPKHLITATGQRVTLRCSPRSGDLSVYWYQQSLDQGLQFLIQYYNGEERAKGNILERFSAQQFPDLHSELNLSSLELGDSALYFCASSAGGGAPYEQYFGPGTRLTVT.

CDR3 protein: CASSPLWYTEAFF. The DNA of the CDR3 is TGTGCCAGCAGCCCCCTATGGTACACTGAAGCTTTCTTT. The gene calls are TRBV28 and TRBJ1-1; D is ambiguous. Germline CDR1 MDHEN, CDR2 SYDVKM. Trimming took 6 bases from V and 3 from J, leaving 11 bases between them. CDR3 length: 13 amino acids.

This sequence joins TRBV7-9 and TRBJ2-7, with 8 bases fitting TRBD2. Trimming removed 2 bases from V and 0 bases from J; junction bases left unmatched: 6. Per germline, CDR1 SEHNR and CDR2 FQNEAQ (reference sequence). The CDR3 loop spans 16 amino acids. Here the CDR3 DNA reads TGTGCCAGCAGCTTAACACTAGCGGTCAACTCCTACGAGCAGTACTTC. Translated: CASSLTLAVNSYEQYF.

The chain is built from TRBV5-4 and TRBJ2-3; 9 nucleotides agree with TRBD2. This CDR3 comprises 20 residues. The ends lost 3 bases at V and 4 bases at J; junction bases unmatched: 21. Looked up from germline, CDR1 is SGHNT and CDR2 is YYREEE (reference sequence). This CDR3 reads CASSSAPLAGTASLADTQYF. In DNA, the CDR3 is TGTGCCAGCAGCTCGGCTCCGCTAGCGGGAACCGCCTCGTTGGCAGATACGCAGTATTTT.

The rearrangement joins TRBV18 to TRBJ2-1, with D unclear. V lost 6 bases, J lost 5 bases, and 8 bases lay in between. CDR1 is KGHSH, CDR2 LQKENI, per germline. The CDR3 totals 12 residues. The CDR3 is CASSPGNNEQFF. The CDR3 DNA sequence: TGTGCCAGCTCTCCGGGTAACAATGAGCAGTTCTTC.

The chain uses TRBV30 and TRBJ2-7; a possible D gene is TRBD1 (6 bases). V lost 3 bases and J lost 0, with 15 bases in between. The germline V gene encodes CDR1 GTSNPN and CDR2 SVGIG (reference sequence). The CDR3 contains 15 residues. In nucleotides, the CDR3 is TGTGCCTGGAGCTGGATCGACAGGCCCTCCTACGAGCAGTACTTC. It encodes CAWSWIDRPSYEQYF.

Written as DNA, the CDR3 is TGTGCCAGCCGCGGACAGAGACCGAACACTGAAGCTTTCTTT. Its protein is CASRGQRPNTEAFF. This chain uses TRBV6-5 with TRBJ1-1; a possible D gene is TRBD1 (6 bases). This CDR3 is 14 amino acids long. V lost 8 bases, J lost 1 base, and 14 bases lay in between. CDR1 is MNHEY and CDR2 is SVGAGI in the germline V gene.